A few counts support the clone carrying this TCR beta chain. As yet, its antigen is unknown. The sample comes from a study of beta chain features in type 1 diabetes. Overall study results and limits: Moderate yet significant TCRB CDR3 shortening was seen in Type 1 diabetes patients in all four CD4+ subsets.

Markers CD45RO/CCR7/CD25/CD127/CD95/CD27 served to sort CD4+ naive, central memory, regulatory and stem cell-like memory cells. Expressed TCRB transcripts were sequenced, since all the RNA that had been isolated was reverse transcribed. Generated by immunoSEQ multiplex PCR, the TCRdb table keeps only in-frame clones and is missing some. The sample lists hundreds of thousands of clones; 13% were seen once. From germline, CDR1 is SQVTM and CDR2 ANQGSEA. The CDR3 covers 13 residues. V dropped 3 bases and J dropped 6 bases, with 14 bases sitting between them. This sequence was found in a man between 18 and 29 years old with type 1 diabetes. Sequenced: naive CD4+ T cells from blood. This chain connects TRBV29-1 to TRBJ1-2; no firm D call. The CDR3 DNA is TGCAGCGTTGAGTTTTCTTCCTCCCATGGCTACACCTTC. Translated, it gives CSVEFSSSHGYTF.